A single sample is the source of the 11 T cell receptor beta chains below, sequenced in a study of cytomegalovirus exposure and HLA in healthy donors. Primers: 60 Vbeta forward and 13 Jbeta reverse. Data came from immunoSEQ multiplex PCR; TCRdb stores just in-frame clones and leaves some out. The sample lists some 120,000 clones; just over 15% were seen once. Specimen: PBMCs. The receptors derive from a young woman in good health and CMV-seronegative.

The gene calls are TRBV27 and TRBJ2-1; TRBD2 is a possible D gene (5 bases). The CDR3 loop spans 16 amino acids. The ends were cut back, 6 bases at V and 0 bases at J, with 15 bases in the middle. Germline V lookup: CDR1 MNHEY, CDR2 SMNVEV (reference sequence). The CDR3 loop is CASRPFWSGSYNEQFF. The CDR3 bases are TGTGCCAGCAGACCCTTCTGGAGCGGCTCCTACAATGAGCAGTTCTTC.

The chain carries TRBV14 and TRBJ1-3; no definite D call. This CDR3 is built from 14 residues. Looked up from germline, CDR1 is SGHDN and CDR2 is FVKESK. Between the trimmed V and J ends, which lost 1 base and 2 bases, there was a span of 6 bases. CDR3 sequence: CASSQVPTGNTIYF. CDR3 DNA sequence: TGTGCCAGCAGCCAAGTGCCTACTGGAAACACCATATATTTT. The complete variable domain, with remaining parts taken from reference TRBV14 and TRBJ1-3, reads EAGVTQFPSHSVIEKGQTVTLRCDPISGHDNLYWYRRVMGKEIKFLLHFVKESKQDESGMPNNRFLAERTGGTYSTLKVQPAELEDSGVYFCASSQVPTGNTIYFGEGSWLTVV.

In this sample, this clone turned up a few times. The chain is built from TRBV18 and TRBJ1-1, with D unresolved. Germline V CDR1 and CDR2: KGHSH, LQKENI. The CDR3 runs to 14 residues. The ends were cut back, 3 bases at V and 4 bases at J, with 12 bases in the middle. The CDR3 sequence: CASSPRGHGTEAFF. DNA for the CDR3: TGTGCCAGCTCACCCCGTGGGCATGGCACTGAAGCTTTCTTT. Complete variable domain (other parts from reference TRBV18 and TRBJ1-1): NAGVMQNPRHLVRRRGQEARLRCSPMKGHSHVYWYRQLPEEGLKFMVYLQKENIIDESGMPKERFSAEFPKEGPSILRIQQVVRGDSAAYFCASSPRGHGTEAFFGQGTRLTVV.

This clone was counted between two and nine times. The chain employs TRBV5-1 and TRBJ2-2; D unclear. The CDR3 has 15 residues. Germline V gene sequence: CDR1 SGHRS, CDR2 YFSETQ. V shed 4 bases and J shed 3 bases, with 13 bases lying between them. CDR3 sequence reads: CASSLTGTHTGELFF. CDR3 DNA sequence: TGCGCCAGCAGCCTCACGGGTACCCACACCGGGGAGCTGTTTTTT.

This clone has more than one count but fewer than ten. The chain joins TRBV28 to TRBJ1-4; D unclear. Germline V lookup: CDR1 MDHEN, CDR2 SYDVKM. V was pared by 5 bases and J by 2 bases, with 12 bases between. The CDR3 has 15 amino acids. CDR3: CASSTRGSTNEKLFF. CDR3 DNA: TGTGCCAGCAGTACCCGGGGTTCGACTAATGAAAAACTGTTTTTT.

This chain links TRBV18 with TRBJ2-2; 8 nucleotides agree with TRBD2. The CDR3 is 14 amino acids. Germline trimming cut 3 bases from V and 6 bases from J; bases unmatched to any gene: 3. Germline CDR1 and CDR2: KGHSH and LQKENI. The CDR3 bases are TGTGCCAGCTCACCGTCGACTAGCGCCGGGGAGCTGTTTTTT. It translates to CASSPSTSAGELFF.

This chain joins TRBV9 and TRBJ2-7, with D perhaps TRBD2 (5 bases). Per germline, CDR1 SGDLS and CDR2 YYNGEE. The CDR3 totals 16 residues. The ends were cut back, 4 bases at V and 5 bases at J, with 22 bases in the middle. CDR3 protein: CASSPQDSDSPHEQYF. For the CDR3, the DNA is TGTGCCAGCAGCCCCCAGGACTCAGACTCTCCGCACGAGCAGTACTTC.

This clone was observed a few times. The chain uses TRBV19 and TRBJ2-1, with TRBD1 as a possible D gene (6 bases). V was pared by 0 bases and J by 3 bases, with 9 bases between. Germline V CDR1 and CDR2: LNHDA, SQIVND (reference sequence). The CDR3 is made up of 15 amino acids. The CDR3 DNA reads TGTGCCAGTAGTATAGATCGACAGGTCTACAATGAGCAGTTCTTC. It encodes CASSIDRQVYNEQFF.

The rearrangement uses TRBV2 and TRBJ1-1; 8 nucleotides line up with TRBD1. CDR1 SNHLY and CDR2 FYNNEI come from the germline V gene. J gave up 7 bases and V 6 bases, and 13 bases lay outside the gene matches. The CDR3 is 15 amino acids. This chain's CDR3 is CASSRDRSNPLEAFF. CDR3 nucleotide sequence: TGTGCCAGCAGCCGGGACAGGTCGAACCCTCTTGAAGCTTTCTTT.

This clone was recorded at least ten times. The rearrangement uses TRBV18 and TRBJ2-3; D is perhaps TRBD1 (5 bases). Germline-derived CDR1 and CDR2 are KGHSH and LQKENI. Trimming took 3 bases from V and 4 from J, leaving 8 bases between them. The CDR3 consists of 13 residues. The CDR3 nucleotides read TGTGCCAGCTCACCGATAGGGGCAGATACGCAGTATTTT. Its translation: CASSPIGADTQYF.

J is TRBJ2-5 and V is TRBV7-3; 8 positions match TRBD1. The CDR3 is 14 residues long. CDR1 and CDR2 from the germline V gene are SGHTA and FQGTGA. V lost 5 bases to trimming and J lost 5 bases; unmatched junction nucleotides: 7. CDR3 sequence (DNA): TGTGCCAGCAGCCCAACAGGGGGTAAGGAGACCCAGTACTTC. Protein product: CASSPTGGKETQYF.